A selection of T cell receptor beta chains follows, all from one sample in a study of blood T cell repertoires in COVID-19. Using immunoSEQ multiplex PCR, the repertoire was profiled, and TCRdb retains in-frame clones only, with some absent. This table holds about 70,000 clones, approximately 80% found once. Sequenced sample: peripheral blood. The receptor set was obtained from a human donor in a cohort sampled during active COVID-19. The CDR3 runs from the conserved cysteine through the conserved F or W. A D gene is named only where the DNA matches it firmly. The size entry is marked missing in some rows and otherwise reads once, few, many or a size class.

DNA: TGTGCCAGCAGCTTAGTTGGTACGGGAGAGACCCAGTACTTC
CDR3: CASSLVGTGETQYF
V: TRBV7-9
D: NA
size: NA
J: TRBJ2-5

DNA: TGTGCCAGCAGTTTCGGGACTAGCGGCACAGATACGCAGTATTTT
CDR3: CASSFGTSGTDTQYF
V: TRBV7-9
D: TRBD2
size: NA
J: TRBJ2-3

DNA: TGTGCCAGCAGTGAAGAGTACGAGCAGTACTTC
CDR3: CASSEEYEQYF
V: TRBV28
D: NA
size: NA
J: TRBJ2-7

DNA: TGTGCCAGCAGCCTCCGGACAGGGACCAATTCACCCCTCCACTTT
CDR3: CASSLRTGTNSPLHF
V: TRBV3-1/TRBV3-2
D: TRBD1
size: NA
J: TRBJ1-6

DNA: TGTGCCAGCAGTGAATTGGTACAGTACTCTGGAAACACCATATATTTT
CDR3: CASSELVQYSGNTIYF
V: TRBV2
D: NA
size: NA
J: TRBJ1-3

DNA: TGCGCCAGCAGCTTGGAGCGGTGGCGGCAGTTGAACACTGAAGCTTTCTTT
CDR3: CASSLERWRQLNTEAFF
V: TRBV5-1
D: NA
size: NA
J: TRBJ1-1

DNA: TGTGCCAGCAGTTCACCCGGCGGGAGGGTGTACAATGAGCAGTTCTTC
CDR3: CASSSPGGRVYNEQFF
V: TRBV27
D: TRBD2
size: NA
J: TRBJ2-1

DNA: TGTGCCAGCAAGAGACAGGGGTTTGGGGCCAACGTCCTGACTTTC
CDR3: CASKRQGFGANVLTF
V: TRBV19
D: TRBD1
size: few
J: TRBJ2-6

DNA: TGTGCCAGCAGCCGGGCGGGAGGAGGGGAGACCCAGTACTTC
CDR3: CASSRAGGGETQYF
V: TRBV3-1/TRBV3-2
D: TRBD2
size: NA
J: TRBJ2-5

DNA: TGTGCCTGGAGTGCCCAAGCGAACACTGAAGCTTTCTTT
CDR3: CAWSAQANTEAFF
V: TRBV30
D: NA
size: NA
J: TRBJ1-1

DNA: TGTGCCAGCAGAAACCAGGGGGCCTCCTACGAGCAGTACTTC
CDR3: CASRNQGASYEQYF
V: TRBV28
D: TRBD1
size: once
J: TRBJ2-7

DNA: TGTGCCAGCAGTTTGACACAGGTCAATCAGCCCCAGCATTTT
CDR3: CASSLTQVNQPQHF
V: TRBV28
D: NA
size: few
J: TRBJ1-5

DNA: TGTGCCAGCAGTTTAGGCGGGATGCGGGAGACCCAGTACTTC
CDR3: CASSLGGMRETQYF
V: TRBV28
D: NA
size: NA
J: TRBJ2-5

DNA: TGTGCCAGCAGCAGTCGGTCTGTCGAGCAGTACTTC
CDR3: CASSSRSVEQYF
V: TRBV7-2
D: NA
size: once
J: TRBJ2-7

DNA: TGCAGTGCTAGTGTGTCTAGAAGGGATACGCAGTATTTT
CDR3: CSASVSRRDTQYF
V: TRBV20-1
D: NA
size: NA
J: TRBJ2-3

DNA: TGTGCCAGCAGCTTTCCCGGGCAGGGAGGCCAGCCCCAGCATTTT
CDR3: CASSFPGQGGQPQHF
V: TRBV7-2
D: NA
size: NA
J: TRBJ1-5

DNA: TGTGCCAGCAGCGTTTCCACAGGGAGTGAGCAGTTCTTC
CDR3: CASSVSTGSEQFF
V: TRBV9
D: NA
size: NA
J: TRBJ2-1

DNA: TGTGCCAGCAGTGATGACCAGGGGATGTGGGAGCAGTACTTC
CDR3: CASSDDQGMWEQYF
V: TRBV6-1
D: NA
size: NA
J: TRBJ2-7

DNA: TGTGCCAGCAGCCAAGTCCCCACCTGGCTAGCGGGAGGGAGCGAGCAGTACTTC
CDR3: CASSQVPTWLAGGSEQYF
V: TRBV3-1/TRBV3-2
D: TRBD2
size: once
J: TRBJ2-7

DNA: TGCGCCAGCAGTGATCTAGCGGGAGGCTACTCCTACGAGCAGTACTTC
CDR3: CASSDLAGGYSYEQYF
V: TRBV10-2
D: TRBD2
size: NA
J: TRBJ2-7

DNA: TGTGCCAGCAGCCCCCGCGGGGGGACAGGGTTTTACGAGCAGTACTTC
CDR3: CASSPRGGTGFYEQYF
V: TRBV5-4
D: NA
size: NA
J: TRBJ2-7

DNA: TGCGCCAGCAGCCGCGACGGGGGGCCGGGCAATGAGCAGTTCTTC
CDR3: CASSRDGGPGNEQFF
V: TRBV5-1
D: NA
size: NA
J: TRBJ2-1

DNA: TGCGCCAGCAGCTTGGCCTGGAGCGACTACGAGCAGTACTTC
CDR3: CASSLAWSDYEQYF
V: TRBV5-1
D: NA
size: NA
J: TRBJ2-7

DNA: TGTGCCAGCAGCTTAGACCAGGGAGGTCAGCCCCAGCATTTT
CDR3: CASSLDQGGQPQHF
V: TRBV7-9
D: NA
size: NA
J: TRBJ1-5

DNA: TGTGCCAGCAGATCTATGGGACTAGCGGGAGTAGCGAATGAGCAGTTCTTC
CDR3: CASRSMGLAGVANEQFF
V: TRBV28
D: TRBD2
size: NA
J: TRBJ2-1

DNA: TGCGCCAGCAGTCACCGCTCTGGGGACAGTACCCACTACGAGCAGTACTTC
CDR3: CASSHRSGDSTHYEQYF
V: TRBV23-1
D: TRBD1
size: NA
J: TRBJ2-7

DNA: TGTGCCAGCAGTTACTCGACAGGGGGCACTGAAGCTTTCTTT
CDR3: CASSYSTGGTEAFF
V: TRBV6-2/TRBV6-3
D: TRBD1
size: few
J: TRBJ1-1

DNA: TGTGCCAGCTTTTTCGCCCGAGGCGCCGGCGTGGCCCAGCATTTT
CDR3: CASFFARGAGVAQHF
V: TRBV9
D: NA
size: once
J: TRBJ1-5

DNA: TGTGCCAGCAGCCCGCAACTAGGCTCACTTCCTACCGAGCAGTACTTC
CDR3: CASSPQLGSLPTEQYF
V: TRBV14
D: NA
size: NA
J: TRBJ2-7

DNA: TGCGCCAGCAGCTCTGGACAGGGTAGGGAGACCCAGTACTTC
CDR3: CASSSGQGRETQYF
V: TRBV5-1
D: TRBD1
size: few
J: TRBJ2-5

DNA: TGTGCCAGCACCACTAGCGATGATACGCAGTATTTT
CDR3: CASTTSDDTQYF
V: TRBV3-1/TRBV3-2
D: TRBD2
size: NA
J: TRBJ2-3

DNA: TGCGCCAGCAGCTTGGGGAGGGGGCGAGGTCAAGAGACCCAGTACTTC
CDR3: CASSLGRGRGQETQYF
V: TRBV5-1
D: NA
size: NA
J: TRBJ2-5

DNA: TGTGCCAGTAGTATAGATGGGTTCGGGACAGGAACAGAGACCCAGTACTTC
CDR3: CASSIDGFGTGTETQYF
V: TRBV19
D: TRBD1
size: NA
J: TRBJ2-5

DNA: TGTGCCAGTAGTCCCGGGCGGCTACAGGGGGCGTTCGACGAGCAGTACTTC
CDR3: CASSPGRLQGAFDEQYF
V: TRBV19
D: TRBD1
size: NA
J: TRBJ2-7

DNA: TGTGCCAGCAGCCAAGAGTCGGTTGTGGGACTCTTCTCTGGAAACACCATATATTTT
CDR3: CASSQESVVGLFSGNTIYF
V: TRBV3-1/TRBV3-2
D: NA
size: NA
J: TRBJ1-3

DNA: TGCAGCGTTAAAGGGACAGGGGGTATCTTCTATGGCTACACCTTC
CDR3: CSVKGTGGIFYGYTF
V: TRBV29-1
D: TRBD1
size: NA
J: TRBJ1-2

DNA: TGTGCCAGCAGTCCCGACGGGTACGAATGGCAAGAGACCCAGTACTTC
CDR3: CASSPDGYEWQETQYF
V: TRBV27
D: NA
size: NA
J: TRBJ2-5

DNA: TGTGCCAGCTCACAGGACATGAACACTGAAGCTTTCTTT
CDR3: CASSQDMNTEAFF
V: TRBV18
D: NA
size: NA
J: TRBJ1-1

DNA: TGTGCCAGCAGCCCGGGACTAACCAACACCGGGGAGCTGTTTTTT
CDR3: CASSPGLTNTGELFF
V: TRBV7-9
D: TRBD2
size: few
J: TRBJ2-2

DNA: TGTGCCAGCAGCTTATCCCGCCAAGAGACCCAGTACTTC
CDR3: CASSLSRQETQYF
V: TRBV7-2
D: NA
size: NA
J: TRBJ2-5

DNA: TGTGCCAGCAGCCAAGATAGAAGCTACACCTTC
CDR3: CASSQDRSYTF
V: TRBV4-2
D: NA
size: NA
J: TRBJ1-2

DNA: TGCGCCAGCAGGGGCATGCCTTATTTTGGTTATAGCACAGATACGCAGTATTTT
CDR3: CASRGMPYFGYSTDTQYF
V: TRBV23-1
D: NA
size: NA
J: TRBJ2-3

DNA: TGTGCCAGCAGTTTCCAGGGTGCAGGGGGTTACGAGCAGTACTTC
CDR3: CASSFQGAGGYEQYF
V: TRBV28
D: TRBD1
size: many
J: TRBJ2-7

DNA: TGTGCCAGCACCCGGACAGGGCTGAACACTGAAGCTTTCTTT
CDR3: CASTRTGLNTEAFF
V: TRBV11-2
D: TRBD1
size: few
J: TRBJ1-1

DNA: TGTGCCACCAGTGATTCCCACAGGGTGGAGACCCAGTACTTC
CDR3: CATSDSHRVETQYF
V: TRBV24-1
D: NA
size: NA
J: TRBJ2-5

DNA: TGTGCCAGCAAAACAGGGGGGGATGAAAAACTGTTTTTT
CDR3: CASKTGGDEKLFF
V: TRBV7-9
D: TRBD1
size: NA
J: TRBJ1-4